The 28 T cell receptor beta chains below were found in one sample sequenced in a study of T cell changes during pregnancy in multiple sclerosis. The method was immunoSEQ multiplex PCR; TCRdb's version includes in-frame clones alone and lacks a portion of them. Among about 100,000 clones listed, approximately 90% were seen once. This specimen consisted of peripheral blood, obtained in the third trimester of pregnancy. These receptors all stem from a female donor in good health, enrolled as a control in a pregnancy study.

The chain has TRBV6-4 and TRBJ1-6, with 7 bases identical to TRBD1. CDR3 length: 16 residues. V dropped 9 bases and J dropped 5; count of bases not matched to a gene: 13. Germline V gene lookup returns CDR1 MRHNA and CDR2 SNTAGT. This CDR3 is CASRSSGGQNNSPLHF. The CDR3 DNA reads TGTGCCAGTAGAAGTTCAGGGGGACAAAATAATTCACCCCTCCACTTT.

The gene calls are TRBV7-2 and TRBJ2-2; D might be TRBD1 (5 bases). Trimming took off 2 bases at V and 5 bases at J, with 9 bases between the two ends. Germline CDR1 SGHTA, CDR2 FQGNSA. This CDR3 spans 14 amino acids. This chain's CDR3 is CASSLNRNTGELFF. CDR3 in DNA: TGTGCCAGCAGCTTAAACAGGAATACCGGGGAGCTGTTTTTT.

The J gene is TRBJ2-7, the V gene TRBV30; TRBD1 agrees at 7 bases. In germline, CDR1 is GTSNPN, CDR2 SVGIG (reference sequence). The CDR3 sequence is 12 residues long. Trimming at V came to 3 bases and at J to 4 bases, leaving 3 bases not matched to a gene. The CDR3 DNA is TGTGCCTGGAGCGACAGGGTTTACGAGCAGTACTTC. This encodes CAWSDRVYEQYF. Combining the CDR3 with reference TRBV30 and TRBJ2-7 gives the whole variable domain SQTIHQWPATLVQPVGSPLSLECTVEGTSNPNLYWYRQAAGRGLQLLFYSVGIGQISSEVPQNLSASRPQDRQFILSSKKLLLSDSGFYLCAWSDRVYEQYFGPGTRLTVT.

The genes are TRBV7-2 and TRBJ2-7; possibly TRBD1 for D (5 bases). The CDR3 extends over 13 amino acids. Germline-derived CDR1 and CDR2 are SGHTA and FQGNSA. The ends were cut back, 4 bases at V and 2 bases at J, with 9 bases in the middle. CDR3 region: CASSSDTTYEQYF. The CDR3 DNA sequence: TGTGCCAGCAGCTCGGACACCACCTACGAGCAGTACTTC.

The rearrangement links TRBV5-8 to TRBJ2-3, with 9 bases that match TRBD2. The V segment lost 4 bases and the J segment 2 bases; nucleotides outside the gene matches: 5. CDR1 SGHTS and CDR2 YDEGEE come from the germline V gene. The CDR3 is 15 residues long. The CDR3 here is CASSPTSGSTDTQYF. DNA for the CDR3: TGTGCCAGCAGCCCAACTAGCGGGTCCACAGATACGCAGTATTTT. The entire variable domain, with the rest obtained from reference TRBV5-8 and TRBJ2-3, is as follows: EAGVTQSPTHLIKTRGQQATLRCSPISGHTSVYWYQQALGLGLQFLLWYDEGEERNRGNFPPRFSGRQFPNYSSELNVNALELEDSALYLCASSPTSGSTDTQYFGPGTRLTVL.

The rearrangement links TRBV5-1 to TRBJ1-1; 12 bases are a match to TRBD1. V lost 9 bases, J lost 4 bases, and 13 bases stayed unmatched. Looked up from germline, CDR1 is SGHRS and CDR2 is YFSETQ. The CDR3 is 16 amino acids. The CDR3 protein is CATTDSGQGAGTEAFF. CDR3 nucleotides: TGCGCCACCACGGATTCGGGACAGGGGGCGGGCACTGAAGCTTTCTTT.

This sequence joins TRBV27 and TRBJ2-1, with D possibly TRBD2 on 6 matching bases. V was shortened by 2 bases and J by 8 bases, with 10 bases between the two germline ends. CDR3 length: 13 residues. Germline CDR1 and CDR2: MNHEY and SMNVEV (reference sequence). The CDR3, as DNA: TGTGCCAGCAGTTTAATCGGGAGCTATGAGCAGTTCTTC. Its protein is CASSLIGSYEQFF.

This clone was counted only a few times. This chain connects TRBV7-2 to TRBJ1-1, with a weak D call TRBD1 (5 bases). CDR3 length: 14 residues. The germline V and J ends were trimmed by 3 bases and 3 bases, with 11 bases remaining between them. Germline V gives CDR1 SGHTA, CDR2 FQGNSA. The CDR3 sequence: CASSFSRVDTEAFF. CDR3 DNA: TGTGCCAGCAGCTTTAGCAGGGTAGACACTGAAGCTTTCTTT.

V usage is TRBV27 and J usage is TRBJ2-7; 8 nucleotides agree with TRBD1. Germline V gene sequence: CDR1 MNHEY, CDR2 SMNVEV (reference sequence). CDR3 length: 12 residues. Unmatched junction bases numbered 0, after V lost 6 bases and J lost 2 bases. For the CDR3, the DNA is TGTGCCAGCAGACAGGGGGCCTACGAGCAGTACTTC. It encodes CASRQGAYEQYF.

CDR3: CASSSTDTEAFF. CDR3 coding DNA: TGCGCCAGCAGCTCCACGGACACTGAAGCTTTCTTT. The V call is TRBV5-1, the J call TRBJ1-1; D unclear. Germline V gives CDR1 SGHRS, CDR2 YFSETQ. Trimming stripped 3 bases from V and 3 bases from J, with 6 bases between. The length of the CDR3 is 12 residues.

The CDR3 DNA follows: TGTGCCTGGGCCCCCGGAGCCCCCTACGAGCAGTACTTC. This encodes CAWAPGAPYEQYF. The chain carries TRBV30 and TRBJ2-7; D remains ambiguous. The CDR3 is made up of 13 amino acids. V was clipped by 5 bases and J by 2 bases, with 13 bases between them. CDR1 is GTSNPN, CDR2 SVGIG, per germline (reference sequence).

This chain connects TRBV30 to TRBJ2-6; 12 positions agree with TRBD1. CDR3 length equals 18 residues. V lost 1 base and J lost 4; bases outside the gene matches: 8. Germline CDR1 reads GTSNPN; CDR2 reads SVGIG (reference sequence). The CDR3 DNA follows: TGTGCCTGGAGTGATGGGACAGGGGGCTATTCGGGGGCCAACGTCCTGACTTTC. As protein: CAWSDGTGGYSGANVLTF.

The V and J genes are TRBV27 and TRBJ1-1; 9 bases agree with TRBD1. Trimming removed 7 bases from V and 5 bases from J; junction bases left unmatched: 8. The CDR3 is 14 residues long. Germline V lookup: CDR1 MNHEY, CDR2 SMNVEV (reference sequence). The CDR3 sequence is CASKNRGQGTEAFF. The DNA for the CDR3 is TGTGCCAGCAAGAACAGGGGGCAGGGGACTGAAGCTTTCTTT.

For the CDR3, the DNA is TGTGCCAGCAGTGACTGGCGGGGGGGCCGGGTGAATGAGCAGTTCTTC. Translated, it gives CASSDWRGGRVNEQFF. The rearrangement joins TRBV2 to TRBJ2-1, with 9 bases matching TRBD2. The CDR3 has 16 amino acids. The ends lost 3 bases at V and 7 bases at J; junction bases unmatched: 10. The germline V gene encodes CDR1 SNHLY and CDR2 FYNNEI. Full variable domain (remainder filled in from reference TRBV2 and TRBJ2-1): EPEVTQTPSHQVTQMGQEVILRCVPISNHLYFYWYRQILGQKVEFLVSFYNNEISEKSEIFDDQFSVERPDGSNFTLKIRSTKLEDSAMYFCASSDWRGGRVNEQFFGPGTRLTVL.

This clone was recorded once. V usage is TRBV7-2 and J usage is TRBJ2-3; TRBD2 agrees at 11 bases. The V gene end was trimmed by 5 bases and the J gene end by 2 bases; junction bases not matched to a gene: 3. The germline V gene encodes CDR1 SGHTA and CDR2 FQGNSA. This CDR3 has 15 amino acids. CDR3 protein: CASSPSGGYTDTQYF. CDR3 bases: TGTGCCAGCAGCCCTAGCGGGGGGTACACAGATACGCAGTATTTT.

The CDR3 DNA is TGTGCCAGCAGCTCGCAGGGCACAGTGAATGAAAAACTGTTTTTT. Amino acid sequence: CASSSQGTVNEKLFF. This chain links TRBV7-2 with TRBJ1-4, with D possibly being TRBD1 (5 bases). The CDR3 runs to 15 residues. Germline lookup yields CDR1 SGHTA and CDR2 FQGNSA. V lost 4 bases and J lost 5, with 14 bases in between.

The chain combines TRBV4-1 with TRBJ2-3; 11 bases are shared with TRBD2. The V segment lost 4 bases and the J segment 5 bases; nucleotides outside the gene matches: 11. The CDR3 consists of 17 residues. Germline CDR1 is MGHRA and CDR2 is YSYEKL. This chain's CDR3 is CASSPQGVAGGQDTQYF. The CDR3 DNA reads TGCGCCAGCAGCCCTCAGGGGGTAGCGGGGGGGCAAGATACGCAGTATTTT.

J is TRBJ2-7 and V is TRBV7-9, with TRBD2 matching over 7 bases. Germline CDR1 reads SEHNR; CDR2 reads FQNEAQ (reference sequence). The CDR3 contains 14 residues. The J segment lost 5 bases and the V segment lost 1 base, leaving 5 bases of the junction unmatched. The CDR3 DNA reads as TGTGCCAGCAGCTTAGTTGGCAGCGGGGACGAGCAGTACTTC. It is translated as CASSLVGSGDEQYF.

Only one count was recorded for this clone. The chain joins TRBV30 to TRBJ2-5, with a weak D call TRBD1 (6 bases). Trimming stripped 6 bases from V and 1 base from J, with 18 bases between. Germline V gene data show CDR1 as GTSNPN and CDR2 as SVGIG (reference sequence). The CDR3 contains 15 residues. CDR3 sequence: CACSLFRGVQETQYF. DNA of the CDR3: TGTGCCTGCTCCCTTTTCAGGGGAGTCCAAGAGACCCAGTACTTC.

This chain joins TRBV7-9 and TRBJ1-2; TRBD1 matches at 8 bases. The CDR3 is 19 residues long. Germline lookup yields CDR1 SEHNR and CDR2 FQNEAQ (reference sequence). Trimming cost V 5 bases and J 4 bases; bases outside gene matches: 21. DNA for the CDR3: TGTGCCAGCAGCCTGGGCGGAGGACAGGGTTTTATAGTCGGCTATGGCTACACCTTC. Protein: CASSLGGGQGFIVGYGYTF.

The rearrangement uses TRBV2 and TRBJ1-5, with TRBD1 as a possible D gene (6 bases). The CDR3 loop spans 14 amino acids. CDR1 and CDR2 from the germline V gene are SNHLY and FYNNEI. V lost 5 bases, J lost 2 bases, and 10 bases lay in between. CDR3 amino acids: CASSRGQRNQPQHF. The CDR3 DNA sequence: TGTGCCAGCAGTCGGGGACAACGCAATCAGCCCCAGCATTTT.

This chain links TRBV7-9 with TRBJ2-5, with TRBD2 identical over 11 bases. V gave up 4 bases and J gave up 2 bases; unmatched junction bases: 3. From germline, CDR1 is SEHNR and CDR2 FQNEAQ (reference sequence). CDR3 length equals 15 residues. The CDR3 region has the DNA TGTGCCAGCAGCTCCGGGACTAGCGGACAAGAGACCCAGTACTTC. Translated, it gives CASSSGTSGQETQYF. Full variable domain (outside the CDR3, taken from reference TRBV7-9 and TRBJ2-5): DTGVSQNPRHKITKRGQNVTFRCDPISEHNRLYWYRQTLGQGPEFLTYFQNEAQLEKSRLLSDRFSAERPKGSFSTLEIQRTEQGDSAMYLCASSSGTSGQETQYFGPGTRLLVL.

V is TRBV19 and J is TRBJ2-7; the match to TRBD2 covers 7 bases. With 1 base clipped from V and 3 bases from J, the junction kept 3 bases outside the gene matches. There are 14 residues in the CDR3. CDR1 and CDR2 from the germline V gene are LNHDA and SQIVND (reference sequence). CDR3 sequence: CASSIGGGIYEQYF. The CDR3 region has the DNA TGTGCCAGTAGTATAGGGGGGGGGATCTACGAGCAGTACTTC.

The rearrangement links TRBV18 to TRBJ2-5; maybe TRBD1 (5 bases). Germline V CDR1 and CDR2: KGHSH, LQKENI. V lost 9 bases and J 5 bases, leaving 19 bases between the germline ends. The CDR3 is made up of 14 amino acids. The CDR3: CASRGMGLDETQYF. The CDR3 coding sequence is TGTGCCAGTCGTGGAATGGGGCTTGACGAGACCCAGTACTTC.

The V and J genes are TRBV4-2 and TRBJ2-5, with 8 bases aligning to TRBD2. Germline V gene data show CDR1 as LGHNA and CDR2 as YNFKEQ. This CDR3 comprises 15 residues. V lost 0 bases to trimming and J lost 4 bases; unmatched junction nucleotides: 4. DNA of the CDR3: TGTGCCAGCAGCCAAGAGCTGGGACTAGGAGAGACCCAGTACTTC. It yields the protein CASSQELGLGETQYF.

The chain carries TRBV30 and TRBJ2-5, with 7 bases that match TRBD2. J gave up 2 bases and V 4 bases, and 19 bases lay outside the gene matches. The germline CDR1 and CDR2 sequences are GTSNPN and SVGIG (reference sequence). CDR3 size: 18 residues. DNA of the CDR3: TGTGCCTGGAAAAACTTCAATTCATGGGCTAGCGGACAAGAGACCCAGTACTTC. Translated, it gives CAWKNFNSWASGQETQYF.

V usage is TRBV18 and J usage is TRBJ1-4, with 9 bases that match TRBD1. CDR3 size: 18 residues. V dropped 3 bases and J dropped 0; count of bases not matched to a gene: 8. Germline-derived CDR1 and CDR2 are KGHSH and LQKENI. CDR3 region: CASSPNKGDRATNEKLFF. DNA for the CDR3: TGTGCCAGCTCACCCAACAAAGGGGACAGGGCAACTAATGAAAAACTGTTTTTT.

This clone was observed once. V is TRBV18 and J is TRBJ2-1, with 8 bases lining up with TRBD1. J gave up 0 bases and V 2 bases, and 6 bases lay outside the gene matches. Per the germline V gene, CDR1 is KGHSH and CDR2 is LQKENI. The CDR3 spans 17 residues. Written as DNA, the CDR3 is TGTGCCAGCTCACCAAGGGGACAGGAGAGCTCCTACAATGAGCAGTTCTTC. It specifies CASSPRGQESSYNEQFF. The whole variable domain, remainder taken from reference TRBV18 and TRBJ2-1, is NAGVMQNPRHLVRRRGQEARLRCSPMKGHSHVYWYRQLPEEGLKFMVYLQKENIIDESGMPKERFSAEFPKEGPSILRIQQVVRGDSAAYFCASSPRGQESSYNEQFFGPGTRLTVL.